These 8 T cell receptor beta chains originate from one sample sequenced in a study of OX40 agonist ivuxolimab in advanced cancers. The library was made by the immunoSEQ multiplex PCR assay. In its TCRdb copy, this immuneACCESS table keeps in-frame sequences only and misses some clones. Where compared with another copy, unresolved V genes explain less than half of these, and the others have no known cause. The sample has about 79,000 clones on record, just over 85% of them singletons. Together, the top ten hold about 4% of the sample. Material: CD4+ or CD8+ T cells sorted from blood, obtained in a trial of the OX40 agonist ivuxolimab. Every receptor here comes from an adult with an advanced solid tumor such as melanoma, head and neck, liver or kidney cancer.

This clone was detected only once. The chain combines TRBV18 with TRBJ1-1, with D maybe TRBD1 (6 bases). Trimming cost V 2 bases and J 1 base, with 8 bases left between them. The germline gives CDR1 KGHSH, CDR2 LQKENI. This CDR3 is 14 amino acids long. CDR3 residues: CASSPAGANTEAFF. CDR3 coding DNA: TGTGCCAGCTCACCAGCAGGGGCGAACACTGAAGCTTTCTTT.

This chain connects TRBV25-1 to TRBJ1-1; tentative D call: TRBD1 (5 bases). Germline V gene lookup returns CDR1 MGHDK and CDR2 SYGVNS. The CDR3 has 16 amino acids. Trimming removed 4 bases from V and 5 bases from J, with 20 bases in between. DNA for the CDR3: TGTGCCAGCAGTGGGTCTAGGGACGCTGAGCTTACTGAAGCTTTCTTT. Amino acids: CASSGSRDAELTEAFF.

Remarks on this clone: One end of the junction is discordant with germline, which a read error may explain. The chain has TRBV28 and TRBJ1-2, with 12 positions matching TRBD1. There are 14 residues in the CDR3. The germline gives CDR1 MDHEN, CDR2 SYDVKM. The CDR3 sequence: CAGSLGTGGGGYTF. The CDR3 DNA reads TGTGCCGGCAGTTTAGGGACAGGGGGCGGTGGCTACACCTTC.

The rearrangement links TRBV27 to TRBJ1-6; TRBD1 might be the D (6 bases). The CDR3 spans 16 residues. CDR1 MNHEY and CDR2 SMNVEV come from the germline V gene (reference sequence). With 6 bases removed from V and 4 bases from J, the gap between germline ends came to 16 bases. The CDR3 here is CASRPGQFEYNSPLHF. The CDR3 DNA is TGTGCCAGCAGGCCCGGACAGTTCGAGTATAATTCACCCCTCCACTTT.

The V and J genes are TRBV7-9 and TRBJ2-1; D possibly uses TRBD1 or TRBD2 (6 bases each). Trimming removed 3 bases from V and 3 bases from J, with 12 bases in between. From germline, CDR1 is SEHNR and CDR2 FQNEAQ (reference sequence). The CDR3 runs 15 residues. The CDR3: CASSLMGGDYNEQFF. The CDR3, as DNA: TGTGCCAGCAGCTTGATGGGGGGCGACTACAATGAGCAGTTCTTC.

This clone has only one observation. This sequence joins TRBV5-1 and TRBJ1-2; D may be TRBD1 (6 bases). CDR3 size: 15 residues. Germline CDR1 is SGHRS and CDR2 is YFSETQ. V lost 0 bases, J lost 0 bases, and 9 bases lay in between. The CDR3 DNA sequence: TGCGCCAGCAGCTTGGACAGGGCTACTAACTATGGCTACACCTTC. It encodes CASSLDRATNYGYTF.

The V gene is TRBV28, the J gene TRBJ1-4; D is perhaps TRBD1 (5 bases). Trimming removed 6 bases at V and 8 bases at J, with 10 bases between. Looked up from germline, CDR1 is MDHEN and CDR2 is SYDVKM. This CDR3 has 12 amino acids. This CDR3 is CASRVGGEKLFF. The CDR3 DNA reads TGTGCCAGCAGGGTGGGGGGAGAAAAACTGTTTTTT.

The V and J genes are TRBV21-1 and TRBJ2-1; the table calls TRBD2, which could not be checked here. TRBV21-1 is noted as a pseudogene. The CDR3 totals 20 residues. CDR3 amino acids: CASSQKGLAGGKRAYNEQFF. CDR3 in DNA: TGTGCCAGCTCACAAAAGGGACTAGCGGGAGGGAAAAGGGCCTACAATGAGCAGTTCTTC.